This is a list of T cell receptor beta chains from one sample in a study of response to subunit inactivated influenza vaccine. TCRdb redid the calling of the RT-PCR reads with MiXCR, one entry per CDR3 protein. The table lists more than 700,000 distinct CDR3 sequences, about 20% of them singletons. The source was PBMCs from blood, collected 5 days after vaccination. The receptors come from a man between 50 and 59 years old who received an inactivated influenza vaccine. CDR3s include the opening cysteine and the closing phenylalanine or tryptophan. Fields, in order: J gene, V gene, CDR3 protein.

J gene: TRBJ2-3; V gene: TRBV12-3/TRBV12-4; CDR3 protein: CASNWQGADTQYF
J gene: TRBJ2-1; V gene: TRBV7-9; CDR3 protein: CASSPDSTFYYNEQFF
J gene: TRBJ2-1; V gene: TRBV27; CDR3 protein: CASSLPQLAGVRSYNEQFF
J gene: TRBJ2-2; V gene: TRBV27; CDR3 protein: CASRQTGPNTGELFF
J gene: TRBJ1-4; V gene: TRBV25-1; CDR3 protein: CASSVVSGAGFREKLFF
J gene: TRBJ2-1; V gene: TRBV5-1; CDR3 protein: CASGGGVNEQFF
J gene: TRBJ2-7; V gene: TRBV30; CDR3 protein: CAWSVGTGVIYEQYF
J gene: TRBJ2-7; V gene: TRBV9; CDR3 protein: CASSVDSSYEQYF
J gene: TRBJ1-6; V gene: TRBV12-3/TRBV12-4; CDR3 protein: CASSLNRGSPLHF
J gene: TRBJ2-2; V gene: TRBV2; CDR3 protein: CASRKLAANTGELFF
J gene: TRBJ2-1; V gene: TRBV20-1; CDR3 protein: CSASTGTSLYEQFF
J gene: TRBJ1-1; V gene: TRBV5-1; CDR3 protein: CASSSDGVSEAFF
J gene: TRBJ1-1; V gene: TRBV7-6; CDR3 protein: CASSFTVGDTEAFF
J gene: TRBJ2-1; V gene: TRBV10-3; CDR3 protein: CAISELPGQGAREQFF
J gene: TRBJ2-1; V gene: TRBV4-1; CDR3 protein: CASSQGGSGAGGGNEQFF
J gene: TRBJ1-5; V gene: TRBV20-1; CDR3 protein: CSAREGQGGQPQHF
J gene: TRBJ1-5; V gene: TRBV10-3; CDR3 protein: CAISWDSNQPQHF
J gene: TRBJ2-2; V gene: TRBV10-3; CDR3 protein: CAIRGDVGAGELFF
J gene: TRBJ2-3; V gene: TRBV5-6; CDR3 protein: CASSKDRGFDTQYF
J gene: TRBJ1-6; V gene: TRBV6-1; CDR3 protein: CASSETGEGSPLHF
J gene: TRBJ1-1; V gene: TRBV6-5; CDR3 protein: CASSYRTGGITEAFF
J gene: TRBJ2-5; V gene: TRBV28; CDR3 protein: CASSLVDQTDPQYF
J gene: TRBJ2-7; V gene: TRBV12-3/TRBV12-4; CDR3 protein: CASSSTLEQYF
J gene: TRBJ2-5; V gene: TRBV28; CDR3 protein: CASSGLPETQYF
J gene: TRBJ2-5; V gene: TRBV10-2; CDR3 protein: CASSGLAGVQETQYF
J gene: TRBJ2-3; V gene: TRBV20-1; CDR3 protein: CSANTLAGDQLDTQYF
J gene: TRBJ2-5; V gene: TRBV4-2; CDR3 protein: CASSQRAGTKETQYF